This T cell receptor beta chain was retrieved from a study of blood T cell repertoires in COVID-19. Study information: T cells, B-cell-depleted T cells, or PBMCs supplied cDNA or gDNA.

This CDR3 is 13 amino acids long. Germline CDR1 and CDR2: SGHTA and FQGTGA. V was clipped by 5 bases and J by 3 bases, with 10 bases between them. The authors' processing: From reference gene primer amplification, estimates of nucleated cell counts were derived. TCRdb's table, derived via immunoSEQ multiplex PCR, lists solely in-frame clones and lacks some. For V, J and clone size, that table is used; D and trimming come from the DNA. The table shows more than 250,000 clones, with 80% to 90% occurring only once. Cohort 3 donors counted as recovered after two negative PCRs, clearance, or resolved symptoms.

The sequenced sample consisted of PBMCs or T cells enriched from blood (not recorded which). This chain joins TRBV7-3 and TRBJ1-1; maybe TRBD1 (5 bases). This receptor was identified in a man in his thirties or forties who had recovered from COVID-19. The CDR3 sequence is CASSQSGDTEAFF. The CDR3 coding sequence is TGTGCCAGCAGCCAATCGGGGGACACTGAAGCTTTCTTT.